This TCR beta chain emerged from a study of blood T cell repertoires in COVID-19. Study background: The United States, Italy and Spain supplied acute and convalescent COVID-19 samples. Sources were T cells, B-cell-depleted T cells, or PBMCs; the material itself was cDNA or gDNA.

Only in-frame clones appear in the TCRdb table, and some are missing; sequencing was by immunoSEQ multiplex PCR. The sample lists approximately 77,000 clones, around 90% occurring once. With 2 bases removed from V and 2 bases from J, the gap between germline ends came to 14 bases. This CDR3 region has 16 residues. CDR1 SEHNR and CDR2 FQNEAQ come from the germline V gene (reference sequence). This chain joins TRBV7-9 and TRBJ2-3; D might be TRBD2 (7 bases). This clonotype was sampled from a man aged 50-60 years with active COVID-19. Sequences were obtained from peripheral blood. The CDR3 DNA sequence: TGTGCCAGCAGCTTAAGGGGCGGGGGCACCACAGATACGCAGTATTTT. Amino acids: CASSLRGGGTTDTQYF. The full variable domain, in which reference TRBV7-9 and TRBJ2-3 provide the parts outside the CDR3, is DTGVSQNPRHKITKRGQNVTFRCDPISEHNRLYWYRQTLGQGPEFLTYFQNEAQLEKSRLLSDRFSAERPKGSFSTLEIQRTEQGDSAMYLCASSLRGGGTTDTQYFGPGTRLTVL.